These T cell receptor beta chains were read from a single sample in a study of post-analysis software for immune sequencing data. A single record per CDR3 protein comes from TCRdb applying MiXCR to the PCR reads. The table records 820,000 or so distinct CDR3 sequences, roughly 58% of them present only once. The material sequenced was blood. All receptors come from a girl aged 5-17 years with multiple sclerosis. Each CDR3 is given with its conserved first and last residue. Each record gives: D gene, V gene, J gene, clone size, CDR3 DNA, CDR3 protein. A D gene is named only where the DNA matches it firmly. Clone size is given for some rows only: seen once, a few or many times, or a class if the clone is expanded.

d_call: NA; v_call: TRBV20-1; j_call: TRBJ2-1; clone_size: NA; cdr3_nt: TGCAGTGCCCGTCCCCCGAGCCCCAGCTCCTACAATGAGCAGTTCTTC; cdr3_aa: CSARPPSPSSYNEQFF
d_call: NA; v_call: TRBV7-9; j_call: TRBJ1-2; clone_size: NA; cdr3_nt: TGTGCCAGCACCGAGCGGGCGAGCTACACCTTC; cdr3_aa: CASTERASYTF
d_call: TRBD1; v_call: TRBV5-6; j_call: TRBJ1-2; clone_size: NA; cdr3_nt: TGTGCCAGCAGCTTCGGGACAGAGAACTATGGCTACACCTTC; cdr3_aa: CASSFGTENYGYTF
d_call: NA; v_call: TRBV7-8; j_call: TRBJ2-3; clone_size: once; cdr3_nt: TGTGCCAGCAGCTTAGGCCCCCGTACCCAGTATTTT; cdr3_aa: CASSLGPRTQYF
d_call: TRBD1; v_call: TRBV25-1; j_call: TRBJ2-7; clone_size: NA; cdr3_nt: TGTGCCAGCAGTCGGACAGGTTTAAGCTCCTACGAGCAGTACTTC; cdr3_aa: CASSRTGLSSYEQYF
d_call: NA; v_call: TRBV27; j_call: TRBJ2-3; clone_size: few; cdr3_nt: TGTGCCAGCAGTTTCCGTCCCACAGATACGCAGTATTTT; cdr3_aa: CASSFRPTDTQYF
d_call: NA; v_call: TRBV20-1; j_call: TRBJ2-5; clone_size: few; cdr3_nt: TGCAGTGCCTACCCCGGGAAGCGGACCCAAGAGACCCAGTACTTC; cdr3_aa: CSAYPGKRTQETQYF
d_call: TRBD1; v_call: TRBV20-1; j_call: TRBJ2-4; clone_size: NA; cdr3_nt: TGCAGTACCATGGATTCGGGACAGGTATCCTACGAGCGGTACTTC; cdr3_aa: CSTMDSGQVSYERYF
d_call: NA; v_call: TRBV7-6; j_call: TRBJ2-7; clone_size: NA; cdr3_nt: TGTGCCAGCAGCTTTAAGGGGGGCCCCTACGAGCAGTACTTC; cdr3_aa: CASSFKGGPYEQYF
d_call: NA; v_call: TRBV4-1; j_call: TRBJ1-2; clone_size: NA; cdr3_nt: TGCGCCAGCAGCCATTTACCGACGACGACCTATGGCTACACCTTC; cdr3_aa: CASSHLPTTTYGYTF
d_call: NA; v_call: TRBV5-1; j_call: TRBJ2-5; clone_size: NA; cdr3_nt: TGCGCCAGCAGCTTGGGGGGACGGAATCAAGAGACCCAGTACTTC; cdr3_aa: CASSLGGRNQETQYF
d_call: TRBD1; v_call: TRBV29-1; j_call: TRBJ1-1; clone_size: NA; cdr3_nt: TGCAGCGACTCGACAGGGGCAGTGGCTGAAGCTTTCTTT; cdr3_aa: CSDSTGAVAEAFF
d_call: NA; v_call: TRBV7-3; j_call: TRBJ1-2; clone_size: NA; cdr3_nt: TGTGCCAGCAGCCCCGCGGGCAGAAACAATGGCTACACCTTC; cdr3_aa: CASSPAGRNNGYTF
d_call: NA; v_call: TRBV7-8; j_call: TRBJ1-2; clone_size: NA; cdr3_nt: TGTGCCAGCAGCTTAGCCAGGTTCTCTAACTATGGCTACACCTTC; cdr3_aa: CASSLARFSNYGYTF
d_call: NA; v_call: TRBV12-3/TRBV12-4; j_call: TRBJ2-1; clone_size: once; cdr3_nt: TGTGCCAGCAGTTTATTCTTGCTGGTGGACGCGCCGAGGCGAAATGAGCAGTTCTTC; cdr3_aa: CASSLFLLVDAPRRNEQFF
d_call: NA; v_call: TRBV6-1; j_call: TRBJ2-5; clone_size: few; cdr3_nt: TGTGCCAGCAGCGACAGCCGGTCATACCAAGAGACCCAGTACTTC; cdr3_aa: CASSDSRSYQETQYF
d_call: TRBD2; v_call: TRBV7-3; j_call: TRBJ2-3; clone_size: NA; cdr3_nt: TGTGCCAGCAGCCCTAGCGGGAGGGGGACAGATACGCAGTATTTT; cdr3_aa: CASSPSGRGTDTQYF
d_call: NA; v_call: TRBV7-2; j_call: TRBJ1-2; clone_size: NA; cdr3_nt: TGTGACAGCAGCTTAGAAAGGATCTATGGCTACACCTTC; cdr3_aa: CDSSLERIYGYTF
d_call: NA; v_call: TRBV6-2/TRBV6-3; j_call: TRBJ1-2; clone_size: few; cdr3_nt: TGTGCCAGCAGTTACTCGACGGCCGGGAGCGGCTACACCTTC; cdr3_aa: CASSYSTAGSGYTF
d_call: NA; v_call: TRBV18; j_call: TRBJ2-7; clone_size: NA; cdr3_nt: TGTGCCAGCTCACCTGCGGAATACGAGCAGTACTTC; cdr3_aa: CASSPAEYEQYF
d_call: NA; v_call: TRBV9; j_call: TRBJ1-1; clone_size: NA; cdr3_nt: TGTGCCAGCAGCGCCTGGGGGGAAACTGAAGCTTTCTTT; cdr3_aa: CASSAWGETEAFF
d_call: NA; v_call: TRBV5-1; j_call: TRBJ2-4; clone_size: NA; cdr3_nt: TGCGCCAGCAGCTTGTCTCCGGGAGAGAAAAACATTCAGTACTTC; cdr3_aa: CASSLSPGEKNIQYF
d_call: NA; v_call: TRBV27; j_call: TRBJ2-3; clone_size: NA; cdr3_nt: TGTGCCAGCAGTCCGTCGACTAGGGCTAGCACAGATACGCAGTATTTT; cdr3_aa: CASSPSTRASTDTQYF
d_call: NA; v_call: TRBV28; j_call: TRBJ2-5; clone_size: NA; cdr3_nt: TGTGCCAGCACCATGGGCGGACAAGAGACCCAGTACTTC; cdr3_aa: CASTMGGQETQYF
d_call: NA; v_call: TRBV9; j_call: TRBJ2-3; clone_size: NA; cdr3_nt: TGTGCCAGCAGCGGAAGGGGCACAGATACGCAGTATTTT; cdr3_aa: CASSGRGTDTQYF
d_call: TRBD1; v_call: TRBV5-1; j_call: TRBJ2-7; clone_size: many; cdr3_nt: TGTGCCAGCAGCTTAGGGACAGGAGCCTACGAGCAGTACTTC; cdr3_aa: CASSLGTGAYEQYF
d_call: NA; v_call: TRBV12-3/TRBV12-4; j_call: TRBJ2-7; clone_size: NA; cdr3_nt: TGTGCCAGCAGTTTAGGACCCCCACGGGTCCCTACCTACGAGCAGTACTTC; cdr3_aa: CASSLGPPRVPTYEQYF
d_call: NA; v_call: TRBV3-1; j_call: TRBJ2-7; clone_size: NA; cdr3_nt: TGTGCCAGCAGCCAAGACGGCGGATTCCAATACGAGCAGTACTTC; cdr3_aa: CASSQDGGFQYEQYF
d_call: TRBD1; v_call: TRBV7-9; j_call: TRBJ2-7; clone_size: NA; cdr3_nt: TGTGCCAGCAGCTTGGGGGGACAGGAACAGCGCGAGCAGTACTTC; cdr3_aa: CASSLGGQEQREQYF
d_call: TRBD1; v_call: TRBV11-2; j_call: TRBJ2-3; clone_size: NA; cdr3_nt: TGTGCCAGCAGCGCGGGGACAGGGGGCACGAATACGCAGTATTTT; cdr3_aa: CASSAGTGGTNTQYF